Below, 20 T cell receptor beta chains from the same sample are listed, as sequenced in a study of T cells in Graves' hyperthyroidism and ophthalmopathy. What was amplified from RNA transcripts were TCR beta CDR3 regions. Initially, a first-round RT-PCR of the TCR CDR3 employed the HTBI primer set. TCRdb reprocessed the multiplex PCR reads via MiXCR and lists one record per CDR3 protein. The sample lists around 250,000 distinct CDR3 sequences; around 17% were seen once. Sequencing input: blood. Receptor source: a young woman with Graves' ophthalmopathy.

Details on this clonotype: This may stem from a read error, because a much larger clone lies one nucleotide away. The chain uses TRBV19 and TRBJ2-2, with TRBD2 identical over 8 bases. The CDR3 sequence is 16 residues long. After removal of 1 base from V and 6 bases from J, the junction contained 7 bases not matched to a gene. Germline V gene sequence: CDR1 LNHDA, CDR2 SQIVND (reference sequence). The DNA of the CDR3 is TGTGCCAGTAGTATAGGTAGCGGGACCTACGCCGGGGAGCTGTTTTTT. Translation: CASSIGSGTYAGELFF.

This clonotype was counted many times. The V call is TRBV11-2, the J call TRBJ1-1; 10 nucleotides match TRBD1. V gave up 4 bases and J gave up 2 bases; unmatched junction bases: 1. The CDR3 runs 14 residues. The germline V gene encodes CDR1 SGHAT and CDR2 FQNNGV. The CDR3 loop reads CASSWDRGNTEAFF. In nucleotides, the CDR3 is TGTGCCAGCAGCTGGGACAGGGGCAACACTGAAGCTTTCTTT. The entire variable domain, with the rest obtained from reference TRBV11-2 and TRBJ1-1, is as follows: EAGVAQSPRYKIIEKRQSVAFWCNPISGHATLYWYQQILGQGPKLLIQFQNNGVVDDSQLPKDRFSAERLKGVDSTLKIQPAKLEDSAVYLCASSWDRGNTEAFFGQGTRLTVV.

This clonotype was counted ten times or more. The chain links TRBV28 to TRBJ1-5; no clear D. Trimming left V 7 bases short and J 4 bases short, with 8 bases between. Germline CDR1 and CDR2: MDHEN and SYDVKM. The CDR3 consists of 12 residues. The CDR3 protein is CASMSRNQPQHF. CDR3 sequence (DNA): TGTGCCAGCATGTCCAGGAATCAGCCCCAGCATTTT.

This clonotype showed up many times. This chain connects TRBV5-1 to TRBJ2-2; the match to TRBD2 covers 16 bases. The germline V gene encodes CDR1 SGHRS and CDR2 YFSETQ. Trimming took 4 bases from V and 0 from J; bases not matched to a gene: 6. This CDR3 spans 19 amino acids. CDR3 region: CASSMLGLAGGPNTGELFF. In nucleotides, the CDR3 is TGCGCCAGCAGCATGCTGGGACTAGCGGGGGGGCCGAACACCGGGGAGCTGTTTTTT.

This clonotype has a count of ten or more. The rearrangement joins TRBV7-3 to TRBJ2-1; either TRBD1 or TRBD2 may fit D (5 bases each). V was pared by 4 bases and J by 0 bases, with 10 bases between. CDR1 is SGHTA, CDR2 FQGTGA, per germline. The CDR3 covers 15 residues. The chain's CDR3 is CASSSKGTSYNEQFF. The CDR3 nucleotides read TGTGCCAGCAGCTCCAAGGGGACCTCCTACAATGAGCAGTTCTTC. Full variable domain (rest looked up from reference TRBV7-3 and TRBJ2-1): GAGVSQTPSNKVTEKGKYVELRCDPISGHTALYWYRQSLGQGPEFLIYFQGTGAADDSGLPNDRFFAVRPEGSVSTLKIQRTERGDSAVYLCASSSKGTSYNEQFFGPGTRLTVL.

This clonotype came up many times. This chain links TRBV13 with TRBJ1-1, with D hard to call. This CDR3 is 13 amino acids long. Germline V CDR1 and CDR2: PRHDT, FYEKMQ (reference sequence). The ends were cut back, 0 bases at V and 5 bases at J, with 7 bases in the middle. This CDR3 reads CASSLGRVTEAFF. CDR3 in DNA: TGTGCCAGCAGCTTAGGTAGGGTTACTGAAGCTTTCTTT.

The sample holds many counts of this clonotype. The J gene is TRBJ1-2, the V gene TRBV6-1; TRBD1 is a possible D gene (6 bases). The V end lost 0 bases, the J end lost 4 bases, and 9 bases lay between the germline ends. From germline, CDR1 is MNHNS and CDR2 SASEGT. This CDR3 comprises 14 residues. DNA for the CDR3: TGTGCCAGCAGTGAAGCGGGACACCCCTATGGCTACACCTTC. Its translation is CASSEAGHPYGYTF.

This clonotype was counted many times. The chain uses TRBV5-1 and TRBJ2-3, with 7 nucleotides matching TRBD1. V dropped 4 bases and J dropped 4; count of bases not matched to a gene: 6. The CDR3 covers 14 residues. Germline lookup yields CDR1 SGHRS and CDR2 YFSETQ. This CDR3 reads CASSPTGYADTQYF. CDR3 nucleotide sequence: TGCGCCAGCAGCCCGACAGGGTACGCAGATACGCAGTATTTT. Full variable domain (outside the CDR3, taken from reference TRBV5-1 and TRBJ2-3): KAGVTQTPRYLIKTRGQQVTLSCSPISGHRSVSWYQQTPGQGLQFLFEYFSETQRNKGNFPGRFSGRQFSNSRSEMNVSTLELGDSALYLCASSPTGYADTQYFGPGTRLTVL.

At least ten counts were recorded for this clonotype. The V and J genes are TRBV28 and TRBJ1-2; D may be TRBD1 (5 bases). Trimming shortened V by 3 bases and J by 5 bases, and 7 bases separated the two germline ends. Germline loops: CDR1 MDHEN, CDR2 SYDVKM. This CDR3 comprises 12 residues. The CDR3 here is CASSFRGYGYTF. The CDR3, as DNA: TGTGCCAGCAGTTTCCGGGGGTATGGCTACACCTTC.

The V and J genes are TRBV7-9 and TRBJ1-4; D is perhaps TRBD1 (5 bases). CDR1 SEHNR and CDR2 FQNEAQ come from the germline V gene (reference sequence). The ends were cut back, 5 bases at V and 7 bases at J, with 14 bases in the middle. The CDR3 consists of 14 residues. The CDR3 DNA reads as TGTGCCAGCAGCCCCCCGGGGGTGGGTGAAAAACTGTTTTTT. Encoded protein: CASSPPGVGEKLFF.

This clonotype showed up just a few times. V is TRBV20-1 and J is TRBJ1-3; 8 nucleotides line up with TRBD1. There are 15 residues in the CDR3. After removal of 6 bases from V and 4 bases from J, the junction contained 11 bases not matched to a gene. Germline V lookup: CDR1 DFQATT, CDR2 SNEGSKA (reference sequence). The CDR3 coding sequence is TGCAGTGCCCAGACGGTTACAGGGGGGGGAAACACCATATATTTT. As protein: CSAQTVTGGGNTIYF.

This clonotype appeared a few times. The V gene is TRBV5-1, the J gene TRBJ2-3, with no clear D. This CDR3 has 13 residues. V lost 4 bases and J 5 bases, leaving 11 bases between the germline ends. Germline CDR1 SGHRS, CDR2 YFSETQ. In DNA, the CDR3 is TGCGCCAGCAGCACCTTAGACGAAGATACGCAGTATTTT. This sequence encodes CASSTLDEDTQYF.

Many counts were recorded for this clonotype. The V gene is TRBV7-8, the J gene TRBJ1-5, with TRBD1 matching over 7 bases. Germline CDR1 SGHVS, CDR2 FQNEAQ. The CDR3 contains 17 residues. V was pared by 5 bases and J by 3 bases, with 13 bases of the junction left unmatched. CDR3 sequence: CASSTQGQQGYNQPQHF. The CDR3 coding sequence is TGTGCCAGCAGCACACAGGGGCAACAGGGATACAATCAGCCCCAGCATTTT.

This clonotype was seen only once. The chain carries TRBV15 and TRBJ2-7; 8 positions match TRBD1. Per germline, CDR1 LNHNV and CDR2 YYDKDF (reference sequence). V lost 0 bases to trimming and J lost 2 bases; unmatched junction nucleotides: 6. This CDR3 is built from 16 residues. The CDR3 DNA follows: TGTGCCACCAGCAGAGATCACAACAGGGGGACCTACGAGCAGTACTTC. The encoded protein is CATSRDHNRGTYEQYF.

At least ten counts were recorded for this clonotype. This chain uses TRBV29-1 with TRBJ1-2; no clear D gene. The germline V and J ends were trimmed by 6 bases and 4 bases, with 24 bases remaining between them. Per germline, CDR1 SQVTM and CDR2 ANQGSEA. The CDR3 runs to 16 residues. The CDR3, as DNA: TGCAGCGTGAGGGTTCCCGGCAGGAGCAGCTTCTATGGCTACACCTTC. Protein: CSVRVPGRSSFYGYTF.

This clonotype has at least ten counts. The V and J genes are TRBV6-2 or TRBV6-3 and TRBJ2-3, with 13 positions matching TRBD2. J was trimmed by 3 bases and V by 4 bases; bases with no gene match: 10. In germline, CDR1 is MNHEY, CDR2 SVGEGT. This CDR3 has 18 residues. This CDR3 reads CASSSHVTSGRTTDTQYF. The CDR3 DNA sequence: TGTGCCAGCAGTTCCCACGTGACTAGCGGGAGGACGACAGATACGCAGTATTTT.

The rearrangement links TRBV20-1 to TRBJ2-1, with 16 bases matching TRBD2. From germline, CDR1 is DFQATT and CDR2 SNEGSKA (reference sequence). The CDR3 totals 16 residues. J was trimmed by 4 bases and V by 6 bases; bases with no gene match: 6. CDR3 bases: TGCAGTGCCCCGGGACTAGCGGGAGGGCTGTACAATGAGCAGTTCTTC. Protein: CSAPGLAGGLYNEQFF.

The V gene is TRBV28, the J gene TRBJ2-3; D unclear. The V gene lost 5 bases and the J gene lost 0 bases, with 12 bases spanning the gap. The CDR3 is 15 amino acids. Germline CDR1 MDHEN, CDR2 SYDVKM. The CDR3 here is CASSQLLLSTDTQYF. The CDR3 DNA reads as TGTGCCAGCAGTCAACTTTTACTCAGCACAGATACGCAGTATTTT.

A few counts support this clonotype. The chain uses TRBV19 and TRBJ1-5; D is unclear. Per germline, CDR1 LNHDA and CDR2 SQIVND (reference sequence). CDR3 length: 15 residues. Deletions cut 3 bases from V and 0 bases from J, with 9 bases between. Here the CDR3 DNA reads TGTGCCAGTAGTATGGGCCCCTATAGCAATCAGCCCCAGCATTTT. This codes for CASSMGPYSNQPQHF. Complete variable domain (other parts from reference TRBV19 and TRBJ1-5): DGGITQSPKYLFRKEGQNVTLSCEQNLNHDAMYWYRQDPGQGLRLIYYSQIVNDFQKGDIAEGYSVSREKKESFPLTVTSAQKNPTAFYLCASSMGPYSNQPQHFGDGTRLSIL.

This clonotype occurred many times. CDR3 sequence: CSARDERGAYNEQFF. The DNA of the CDR3 is TGCAGTGCTAGAGATGAGCGGGGGGCCTACAATGAGCAGTTCTTC. The chain carries TRBV20-1 and TRBJ2-1, with 9 bases that match TRBD2. Germline assignment: CDR1 DFQATT and CDR2 SNEGSKA (reference sequence). This CDR3 comprises 15 residues. The J segment lost 2 bases and the V segment lost 0 bases, leaving 2 bases of the junction unmatched.